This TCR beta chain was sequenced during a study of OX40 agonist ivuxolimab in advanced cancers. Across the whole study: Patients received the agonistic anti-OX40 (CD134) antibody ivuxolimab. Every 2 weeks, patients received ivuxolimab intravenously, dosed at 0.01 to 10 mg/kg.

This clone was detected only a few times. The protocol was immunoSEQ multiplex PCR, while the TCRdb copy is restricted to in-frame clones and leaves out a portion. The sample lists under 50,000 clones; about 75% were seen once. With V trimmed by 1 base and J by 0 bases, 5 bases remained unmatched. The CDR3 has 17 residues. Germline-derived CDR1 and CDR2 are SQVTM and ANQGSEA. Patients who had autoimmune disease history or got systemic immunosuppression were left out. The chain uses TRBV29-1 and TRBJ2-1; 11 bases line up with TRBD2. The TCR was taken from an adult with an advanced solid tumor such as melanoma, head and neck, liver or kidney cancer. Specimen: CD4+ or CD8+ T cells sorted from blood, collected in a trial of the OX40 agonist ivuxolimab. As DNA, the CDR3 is TGCAGCGTTGAAGGCGGTAGCGGGAGGGCCTCCTACAATGAGCAGTTCTTC. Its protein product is CSVEGGSGRASYNEQFF.